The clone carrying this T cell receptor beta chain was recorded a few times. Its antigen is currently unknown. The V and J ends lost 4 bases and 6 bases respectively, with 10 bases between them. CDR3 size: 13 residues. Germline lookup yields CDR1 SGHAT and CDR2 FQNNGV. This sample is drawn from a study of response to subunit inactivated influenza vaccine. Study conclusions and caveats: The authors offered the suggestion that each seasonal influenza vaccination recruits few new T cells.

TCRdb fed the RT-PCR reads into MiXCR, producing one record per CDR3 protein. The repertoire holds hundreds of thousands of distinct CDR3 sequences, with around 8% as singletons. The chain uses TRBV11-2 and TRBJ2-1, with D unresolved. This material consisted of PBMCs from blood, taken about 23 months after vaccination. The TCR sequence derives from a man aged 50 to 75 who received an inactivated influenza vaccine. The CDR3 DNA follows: TGTGCCAGCAGCTCACCGGGCCCCAATGAGCAGTTCTTC. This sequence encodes CASSSPGPNEQFF.